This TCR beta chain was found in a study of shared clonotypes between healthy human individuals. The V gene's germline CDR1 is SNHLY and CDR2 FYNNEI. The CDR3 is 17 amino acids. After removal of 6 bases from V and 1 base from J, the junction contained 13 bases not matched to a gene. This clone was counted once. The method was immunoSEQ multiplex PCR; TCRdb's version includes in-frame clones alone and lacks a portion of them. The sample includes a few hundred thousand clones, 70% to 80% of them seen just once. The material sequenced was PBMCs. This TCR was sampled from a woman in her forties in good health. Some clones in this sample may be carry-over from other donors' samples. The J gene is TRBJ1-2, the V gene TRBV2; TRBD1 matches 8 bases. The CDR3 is CASRNSGPGGLNYGYTF. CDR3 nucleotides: TGTGCCAGCAGGAACTCGGGCCCAGGGGGCCTTAACTATGGCTACACCTTC.